Listed below are T cell receptor beta chains from one sample, sequenced in a study of blood T cell repertoires in COVID-19. Method: immunoSEQ multiplex PCR; TCRdb's copy keeps in-frame clones and lacks some. The table includes 200,000 to 300,000 clones, 65% to 90% detected once. Material for sequencing was peripheral blood. The receptors originated from a man aged 30-40 years with active or convalescent COVID-19. Both conserved end residues are part of each CDR3. Each record gives: J gene, V gene, clone size, D gene, CDR3 protein, CDR3 DNA. A D gene is named only where the DNA matches it firmly. Size values are once, few and many counts, or a class for expanded clones, and some rows have none.

j_gene: TRBJ2-2; v_gene: TRBV7-2; abundance: NA; d_gene: NA; CDR3aa: CASSLVSGSGELFF; CDR3nt: TGTGCCAGCAGCTTAGTGTCCGGGTCCGGGGAGCTGTTTTTT
j_gene: TRBJ1-6; v_gene: TRBV7-9; abundance: NA; d_gene: NA; CDR3aa: CASSLDRSYSPLHF; CDR3nt: TGTGCCAGCAGCTTAGACAGGTCGTATTCACCCCTCCACTTT
j_gene: TRBJ1-1; v_gene: TRBV3-1/TRBV3-2; abundance: NA; d_gene: NA; CDR3aa: CASSRGGVGTEAFF; CDR3nt: TGTGCCAGCAGCCGAGGGGGTGTGGGCACTGAAGCTTTCTTT
j_gene: TRBJ2-7; v_gene: TRBV5-4; abundance: NA; d_gene: NA; CDR3aa: CASSFDNSYEQYF; CDR3nt: TGTGCCAGCAGCTTTGACAATTCCTACGAGCAGTACTTC
j_gene: TRBJ1-2; v_gene: TRBV2; abundance: NA; d_gene: TRBD1; CDR3aa: CAGTSSVTGGGYTF; CDR3nt: TGTGCGGGGACCAGCAGTGTGACAGGGGGAGGCTACACCTTC
j_gene: TRBJ2-2; v_gene: TRBV6-5; abundance: NA; d_gene: NA; CDR3aa: CPLGEAATGELFF; CDR3nt: TGCCCCCTGGGTGAAGCGGCCACCGGGGAGCTGTTTTTT
j_gene: TRBJ2-7; v_gene: TRBV28; abundance: NA; d_gene: NA; CDR3aa: CASSLVRDSYEQYF; CDR3nt: TGTGCCAGCAGTTTGGTGAGGGACTCCTACGAGCAGTACTTC
j_gene: TRBJ2-3; v_gene: TRBV23-1; abundance: NA; d_gene: TRBD2; CDR3aa: CASSQPLAGGTDTQYF; CDR3nt: TGCGCCAGCAGTCAACCACTAGCGGGGGGAACAGATACGCAGTATTTT
j_gene: TRBJ1-2; v_gene: TRBV6-6; abundance: once; d_gene: NA; CDR3aa: CASSLDSPNYGYTF; CDR3nt: TGTGCCAGCAGCCTAGACAGCCCTAACTATGGCTACACCTTC
j_gene: TRBJ2-7; v_gene: TRBV11-2; abundance: NA; d_gene: TRBD1; CDR3aa: CASSLYQGAYEQYF; CDR3nt: TGTGCCAGCAGCTTATACCAGGGGGCCTACGAGCAGTACTTC
j_gene: TRBJ2-7; v_gene: TRBV6-1; abundance: once; d_gene: TRBD2; CDR3aa: CASSDRRGGLYYEQYF; CDR3nt: TGTGCCAGCAGTGATCGACGGGGGGGCCTTTACTACGAGCAGTACTTC
j_gene: TRBJ1-3; v_gene: TRBV7-2; abundance: NA; d_gene: NA; CDR3aa: CASRPGVPSTHSGNTIYF; CDR3nt: TGTGCCAGCAGACCCGGAGTACCATCCACCCACTCTGGAAACACCATATATTTT
j_gene: TRBJ1-5; v_gene: TRBV27; abundance: NA; d_gene: TRBD1; CDR3aa: CASSLLTGENQPQHF; CDR3nt: TGTGCCAGCAGTTTACTGACAGGGGAAAATCAGCCCCAGCATTTT
j_gene: TRBJ1-6; v_gene: TRBV6-2/TRBV6-3; abundance: NA; d_gene: TRBD1; CDR3aa: CASSYSAGGNSPLHF; CDR3nt: TGTGCCAGCAGTTACTCTGCAGGGGGTAATTCACCCCTCCACTTT
j_gene: TRBJ2-2; v_gene: TRBV30; abundance: NA; d_gene: NA; CDR3aa: CAWSGGPGTNVDTGELFF; CDR3nt: TGTGCCTGGAGTGGGGGGCCGGGAACCAACGTGGACACCGGGGAGCTGTTTTTT
j_gene: TRBJ1-3; v_gene: TRBV7-9; abundance: once; d_gene: NA; CDR3aa: CASSLTSTRGTIYF; CDR3nt: TGTGCCAGCAGCTTAACGTCTACCAGGGGCACCATATATTTT
j_gene: TRBJ1-1; v_gene: TRBV5-1; abundance: NA; d_gene: NA; CDR3aa: CASSLVSDYTEAFF; CDR3nt: TGCGCCAGCAGCTTGGTTTCAGACTACACTGAAGCTTTCTTT
j_gene: TRBJ1-2; v_gene: TRBV27; abundance: NA; d_gene: NA; CDR3aa: CASRRIGPVGGGYTF; CDR3nt: TGTGCCAGCAGGCGGATAGGGCCGGTAGGGGGTGGCTACACCTTC
j_gene: TRBJ1-4; v_gene: TRBV5-5; abundance: NA; d_gene: NA; CDR3aa: CASSGPGSQDEKLFF; CDR3nt: TGTGCCAGCAGCGGGCCCGGGAGCCAGGATGAAAAACTGTTTTTT
j_gene: TRBJ2-5; v_gene: TRBV30; abundance: NA; d_gene: TRBD2; CDR3aa: CAWSSGGETQYF; CDR3nt: TGTGCCTGGTCAAGCGGGGGAGAGACCCAGTACTTC
j_gene: TRBJ2-1; v_gene: TRBV30; abundance: NA; d_gene: TRBD2; CDR3aa: CAWSVVGTSGDNEQFF; CDR3nt: TGTGCCTGGAGTGTTGTGGGGACTAGCGGGGACAATGAGCAGTTCTTC
j_gene: TRBJ1-1; v_gene: TRBV5-4; abundance: NA; d_gene: TRBD1; CDR3aa: CASSPGTGMNTEAFF; CDR3nt: TGTGCCAGCAGCCCGGGGACAGGGATGAACACTGAAGCTTTCTTT
j_gene: TRBJ2-5; v_gene: TRBV19; abundance: NA; d_gene: NA; CDR3aa: CASSIDGPGTGQETQYF; CDR3nt: TGTGCCAGTAGTATAGACGGACCCGGGACTGGCCAAGAGACCCAGTACTTC
j_gene: TRBJ1-5; v_gene: TRBV27; abundance: NA; d_gene: NA; CDR3aa: CASSFVRNQPQHF; CDR3nt: TGTGCCAGCAGTTTCGTCAGGAATCAGCCCCAGCATTTT
j_gene: TRBJ1-5; v_gene: TRBV11-2; abundance: NA; d_gene: NA; CDR3aa: CASSSDYNLNQPQHF; CDR3nt: TGTGCCAGCAGCTCCGACTACAATTTAAATCAGCCCCAGCATTTT
j_gene: TRBJ1-1; v_gene: TRBV29-1; abundance: NA; d_gene: NA; CDR3aa: CSVLLRKLNTEAFF; CDR3nt: TGCAGCGTTCTTTTGCGAAAACTGAACACTGAAGCTTTCTTT
j_gene: TRBJ2-7; v_gene: TRBV5-8; abundance: once; d_gene: NA; CDR3aa: CASTRLVEQYF; CDR3nt: TGTGCCAGCACCAGACTGGTCGAGCAGTACTTC
j_gene: TRBJ1-2; v_gene: TRBV15; abundance: few; d_gene: NA; CDR3aa: CATSRDLRSPYGYTF; CDR3nt: TGTGCCACCAGCAGAGATTTGAGGAGTCCCTATGGCTACACCTTC
j_gene: TRBJ2-7; v_gene: TRBV7-9; abundance: NA; d_gene: NA; CDR3aa: CASSLQRDYEQYF; CDR3nt: TGTGCCAGCAGCTTACAGAGGGACTACGAGCAGTACTTC
j_gene: TRBJ1-5; v_gene: TRBV18; abundance: NA; d_gene: TRBD1; CDR3aa: CASSSGTGNQPQHF; CDR3nt: TGTGCCAGCTCATCCGGGACAGGAAATCAGCCCCAGCATTTT
j_gene: TRBJ1-5; v_gene: TRBV6-1; abundance: NA; d_gene: TRBD1; CDR3aa: CASRQTGLPNQPQHF; CDR3nt: TGTGCCAGCCGTCAGACAGGGCTGCCTAATCAGCCCCAGCATTTT
j_gene: TRBJ2-3; v_gene: TRBV7-2; abundance: NA; d_gene: TRBD2; CDR3aa: CASSSTHSGQSTDTQYF; CDR3nt: TGTGCCAGCAGCTCAACCCATAGCGGGCAGTCTACAGATACGCAGTATTTT
j_gene: TRBJ1-4; v_gene: TRBV30; abundance: NA; d_gene: NA; CDR3aa: CAWSDGRVEKLFF; CDR3nt: TGTGCCTGGAGTGACGGGCGGGTCGAAAAACTGTTTTTT
j_gene: TRBJ1-1; v_gene: TRBV6-5; abundance: NA; d_gene: TRBD1; CDR3aa: CASSLLNAGGTEAFF; CDR3nt: TGTGCCAGCAGTCTCCTGAACGCAGGGGGAACTGAAGCTTTCTTT
j_gene: TRBJ2-7; v_gene: TRBV6-5; abundance: NA; d_gene: NA; CDR3aa: CASSYIRGGEQYF; CDR3nt: TGTGCCAGCAGTTATATCAGGGGTGGCGAGCAGTACTTC
j_gene: TRBJ1-1; v_gene: TRBV4-2; abundance: NA; d_gene: TRBD1; CDR3aa: CASSARTGVTLGNAGTEAFF; CDR3nt: TGTGCCAGCAGCGCTAGGACAGGGGTGACTCTTGGAAATGCGGGCACTGAAGCTTTCTTT
j_gene: TRBJ1-2; v_gene: TRBV20-1; abundance: NA; d_gene: NA; CDR3aa: CSASGEHGIGYTF; CDR3nt: TGCAGTGCTAGTGGGGAACACGGGATTGGCTACACCTTC
j_gene: TRBJ1-1; v_gene: TRBV19; abundance: once; d_gene: NA; CDR3aa: CASSPETGYTEAFF; CDR3nt: TGTGCCAGTAGTCCAGAGACGGGGTACACTGAAGCTTTCTTT
j_gene: TRBJ2-1; v_gene: TRBV19; abundance: NA; d_gene: TRBD1; CDR3aa: CASSLDRGTNNEQFF; CDR3nt: TGTGCCAGTAGTCTAGACAGGGGTACCAACAATGAGCAGTTCTTC
j_gene: TRBJ1-2; v_gene: TRBV14; abundance: few; d_gene: NA; CDR3aa: CASSQGRAREGYGYTF; CDR3nt: TGTGCCAGCAGCCAAGGTCGGGCCAGGGAGGGTTATGGCTACACCTTC
j_gene: TRBJ2-3; v_gene: TRBV2; abundance: NA; d_gene: TRBD2; CDR3aa: CASSLWRGGTDTQYF; CDR3nt: TGTGCCAGCTCCCTTTGGCGGGGGGGCACAGATACGCAGTATTTT
j_gene: TRBJ1-2; v_gene: TRBV29-1; abundance: NA; d_gene: TRBD1; CDR3aa: CSVETGTSYTF; CDR3nt: TGCAGCGTGGAGACAGGGACGAGCTACACCTTC
j_gene: TRBJ1-5; v_gene: TRBV4-2; abundance: NA; d_gene: NA; CDR3aa: CASSQEGQNNQPQHF; CDR3nt: TGTGCCAGCAGCCAAGAAGGACAGAACAATCAGCCCCAGCATTTT
j_gene: TRBJ2-7; v_gene: TRBV4-1; abundance: NA; d_gene: TRBD1; CDR3aa: CASSQETGGWYEQYF; CDR3nt: TGCGCCAGCAGCCAAGAGACAGGGGGCTGGTACGAGCAGTACTTC
j_gene: TRBJ2-1; v_gene: TRBV7-2; abundance: NA; d_gene: TRBD2; CDR3aa: CASSRGVGDNEQFF; CDR3nt: TGTGCCAGCAGCCGGGGGGTCGGGGACAATGAGCAGTTCTTC
j_gene: TRBJ1-2; v_gene: TRBV2; abundance: NA; d_gene: NA; CDR3aa: CASSEDRANYGYTF; CDR3nt: TGTGCCAGCAGTGAAGACAGAGCTAACTATGGCTACACCTTC
j_gene: TRBJ1-4; v_gene: TRBV3-1/TRBV3-2; abundance: NA; d_gene: NA; CDR3aa: CASSQWGPTNEKLFF; CDR3nt: TGTGCCAGCAGCCAATGGGGCCCAACTAATGAAAAACTGTTTTTT